This TCR beta chain comes out of a study of blood T cells in healthy people across ages. Germline lookup yields CDR1 LNHNV and CDR2 YYDKDF (reference sequence). The CDR3 has 15 residues. V shed 5 bases and J shed 1 base, with 14 bases lying between them. A second PCR of roughly 6 to 12 cycles used a sample-barcoded 5' primer and a J-beta primer mix. MiXCR, applied by TCRdb to the 5' RACE reads, yields one record per CDR3 protein. Of 630,000 or so distinct CDR3 sequences in the sample, about a third were seen once. This clonotype came up a few times. The chain couples TRBV15 to TRBJ1-1; no reliable D call. The TCR comes from an elderly woman in good health. Sequenced: blood. CDR3 sequence: CATSPSRLGNTEAFF. The CDR3 DNA reads TGTGCCACCAGCCCTTCTCGATTGGGGAACACTGAAGCTTTCTTT.